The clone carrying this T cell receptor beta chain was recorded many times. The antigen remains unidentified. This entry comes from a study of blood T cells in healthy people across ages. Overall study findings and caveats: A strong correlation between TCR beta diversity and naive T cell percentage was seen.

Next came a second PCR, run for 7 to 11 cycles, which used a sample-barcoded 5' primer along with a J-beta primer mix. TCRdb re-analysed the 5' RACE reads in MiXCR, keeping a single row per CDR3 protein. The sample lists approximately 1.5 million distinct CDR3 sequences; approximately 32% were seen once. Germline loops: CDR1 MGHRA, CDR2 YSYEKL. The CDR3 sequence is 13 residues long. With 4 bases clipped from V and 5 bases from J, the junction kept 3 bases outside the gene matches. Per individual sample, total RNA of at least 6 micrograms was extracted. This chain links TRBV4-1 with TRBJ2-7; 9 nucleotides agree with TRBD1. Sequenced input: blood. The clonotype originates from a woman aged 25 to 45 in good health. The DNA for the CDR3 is TGCGCCAGCAGCCGACAGGGGGGCGACGAGCAGTACTTC. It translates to CASSRQGGDEQYF.